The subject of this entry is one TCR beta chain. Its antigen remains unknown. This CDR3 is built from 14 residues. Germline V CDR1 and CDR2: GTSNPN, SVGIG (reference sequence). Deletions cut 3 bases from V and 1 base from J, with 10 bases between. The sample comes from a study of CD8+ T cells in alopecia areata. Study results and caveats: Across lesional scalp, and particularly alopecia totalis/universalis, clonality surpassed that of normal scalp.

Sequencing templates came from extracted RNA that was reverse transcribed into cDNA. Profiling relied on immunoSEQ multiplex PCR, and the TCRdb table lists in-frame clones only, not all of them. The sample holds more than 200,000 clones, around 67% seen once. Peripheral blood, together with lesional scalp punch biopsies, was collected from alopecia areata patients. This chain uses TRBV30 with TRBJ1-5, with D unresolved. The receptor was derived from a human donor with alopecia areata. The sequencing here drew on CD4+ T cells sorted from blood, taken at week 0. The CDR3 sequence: CAWSLGWSNQPQHF. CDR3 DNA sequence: TGTGCCTGGAGCCTTGGGTGGAGCAATCAGCCCCAGCATTTT.